This T cell receptor (beta chain) emerged from a study of cytomegalovirus exposure and HLA in healthy donors. Points from the study as a whole: Differences between HLA loci emerged in a later analysis of TCR association rates, with DRB1 most and HLA-C fewest. With later analysis, a missense DCLRE1C variant became linked to TCR beta V- and J-gene trimming.

The J segment lost 1 base and the V segment lost 0 bases, leaving 5 bases of the junction unmatched. The CDR3 spans 16 residues. Germline-derived CDR1 and CDR2 are SGDLS and YYNGEE. Comment on this clone: The antigen remains undetermined.

In the PCR, 60 Vbeta and 13 Jbeta primers were used. Assay used: immunoSEQ multiplex PCR; TCRdb lists only in-frame clones, some missing. The table includes under 200,000 clones, around 85% detected once. What was sequenced was PBMCs. The receptor was derived from a man in his fifties in good health and CMV-seropositive. The chain combines TRBV9 with TRBJ2-5; 8 bases match TRBD2. This CDR3 is CASSVAASGGQETQYF. CDR3 DNA: TGTGCCAGCAGCGTAGCGGCCAGCGGGGGCCAAGAGACCCAGTACTTC.